This TCR beta chain was recovered during a study of blood T cells in healthy people across ages. Findings and caveats of the study: Naive CD4+ cells and diversity were both higher in long-lived donors than in aged donors.

A second about 6 to 12 cycle PCR used barcoded and J-beta primers. TCRdb analysed the 5' RACE reads with MiXCR anew, one entry per CDR3 protein. The sample shows 800,000 to 950,000 distinct CDR3 sequences, approximately 32% of them seen only once. The CDR3 consists of 13 residues. Trimming shortened V by 4 bases and J by 5 bases, and 10 bases separated the two germline ends. Germline lookup yields CDR1 KGHDR and CDR2 SFDVKD. This clonotype has only a few counts. Its matching antigen is unknown. The same sample was also used in a study of T cells of mothers and their children.

Sequenced input: blood. The rearrangement uses TRBV24-1 and TRBJ1-1; a weak D match, TRBD1 (6 bases). The receptor was derived from a woman aged 35 to 49 in good health. CDR3 DNA: TGTGCCACCAGTGAGCCACAGGGTACTGAAGCTTTCTTT. Translating gives CATSEPQGTEAFF.